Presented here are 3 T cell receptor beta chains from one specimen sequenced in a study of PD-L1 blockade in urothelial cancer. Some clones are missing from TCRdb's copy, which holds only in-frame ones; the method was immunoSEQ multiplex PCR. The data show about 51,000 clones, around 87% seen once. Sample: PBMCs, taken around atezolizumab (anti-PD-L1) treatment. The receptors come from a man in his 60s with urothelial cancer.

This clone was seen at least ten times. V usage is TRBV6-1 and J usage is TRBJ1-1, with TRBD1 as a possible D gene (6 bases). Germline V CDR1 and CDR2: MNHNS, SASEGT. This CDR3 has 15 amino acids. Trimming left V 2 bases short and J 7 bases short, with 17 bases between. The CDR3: CASSEYRAGDFEAFF. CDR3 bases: TGTGCCAGCAGTGAATATCGGGCAGGGGATTTTGAAGCTTTCTTT.

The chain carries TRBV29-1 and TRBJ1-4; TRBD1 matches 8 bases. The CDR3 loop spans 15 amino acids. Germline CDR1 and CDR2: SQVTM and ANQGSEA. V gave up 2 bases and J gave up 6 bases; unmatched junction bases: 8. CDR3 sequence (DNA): TGCAGCGTTGAAATGGGGCAGGGGGCGGATGAAAAACTGTTTTTT. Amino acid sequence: CSVEMGQGADEKLFF.

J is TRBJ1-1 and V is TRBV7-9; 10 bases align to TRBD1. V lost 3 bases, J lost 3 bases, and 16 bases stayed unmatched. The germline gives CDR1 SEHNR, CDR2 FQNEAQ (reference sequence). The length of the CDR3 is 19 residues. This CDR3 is CASSFRIYRDRGSDTEAFF. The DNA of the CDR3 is TGTGCCAGCAGCTTTCGAATATACCGGGACAGGGGATCCGACACTGAAGCTTTCTTT.